This T cell receptor (beta chain) was retrieved from a study of post-analysis software for immune sequencing data. Across the whole study: The disease courses spanned relapsing-remitting, secondary progressive and progressive-relapsing forms of multiple sclerosis. General study findings and limits: The five TRBV segments detected at higher frequency in patients than in controls included TRBV5-6, TRBV5-1 and TRBV20-1. Controls significantly exceeded multiple sclerosis patients in normalized Chao1 diversity.

As for this clonotype: Its antigen is unknown.

Libraries were made from TCR beta cDNA, and they carried unique molecular identifiers. Input populations of roughly 0.9 to 10 million T cells gave rise to some 500,000 cDNA molecules. TCRdb fed the PCR reads into MiXCR, producing one record per CDR3 protein. The profile shows fewer than 850,000 distinct CDR3 sequences, around 27% of them singletons. J gave up 3 bases and V 6 bases, and 8 bases lay outside the gene matches. The V gene's germline CDR1 is DFQATT and CDR2 SNEGSKA (reference sequence). The CDR3 consists of 14 residues. The receptor was derived from a girl between 5 and 17 years old with multiple sclerosis. Input material: blood. This sequence joins TRBV20-1 and TRBJ2-7, with 10 bases identical to TRBD2. CDR3 DNA: TGCAGTGCCCCCCCGGTAGCGGGGGGCTACGAGCAGTACTTC. This codes for CSAPPVAGGYEQYF.